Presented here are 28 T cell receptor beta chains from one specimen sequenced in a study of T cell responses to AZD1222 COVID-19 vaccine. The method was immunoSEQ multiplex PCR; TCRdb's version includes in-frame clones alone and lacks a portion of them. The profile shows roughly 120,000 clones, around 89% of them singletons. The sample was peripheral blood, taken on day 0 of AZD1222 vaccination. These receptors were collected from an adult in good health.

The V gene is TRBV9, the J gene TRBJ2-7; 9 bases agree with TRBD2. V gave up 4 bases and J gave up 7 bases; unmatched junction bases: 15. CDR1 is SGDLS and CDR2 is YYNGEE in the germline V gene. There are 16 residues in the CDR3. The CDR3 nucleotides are TGTGCCAGCAGCCCCGTGGGAGCGGGAGGATTTCTAGAGCAGTACTTC. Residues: CASSPVGAGGFLEQYF.

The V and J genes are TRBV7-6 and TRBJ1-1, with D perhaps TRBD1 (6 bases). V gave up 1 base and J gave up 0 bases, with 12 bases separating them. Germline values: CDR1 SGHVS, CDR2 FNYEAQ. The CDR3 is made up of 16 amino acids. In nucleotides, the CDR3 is TGTGCCAGCAGCTTAGTCGGAGGGGGGATGAACACTGAAGCTTTCTTT. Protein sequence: CASSLVGGGMNTEAFF.

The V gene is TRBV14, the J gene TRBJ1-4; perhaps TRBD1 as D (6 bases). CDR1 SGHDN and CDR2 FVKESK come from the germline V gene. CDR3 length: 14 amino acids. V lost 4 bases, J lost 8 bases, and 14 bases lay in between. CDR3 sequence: CASSRTGQGEKLFF. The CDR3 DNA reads TGTGCCAGCAGCCGGACGGGACAAGGGGAAAAACTGTTTTTT. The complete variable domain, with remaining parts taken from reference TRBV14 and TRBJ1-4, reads EAGVTQFPSHSVIEKGQTVTLRCDPISGHDNLYWYRRVMGKEIKFLLHFVKESKQDESGMPNNRFLAERTGGTYSTLKVQPAELEDSGVYFCASSRTGQGEKLFFGSGTQLSVL.

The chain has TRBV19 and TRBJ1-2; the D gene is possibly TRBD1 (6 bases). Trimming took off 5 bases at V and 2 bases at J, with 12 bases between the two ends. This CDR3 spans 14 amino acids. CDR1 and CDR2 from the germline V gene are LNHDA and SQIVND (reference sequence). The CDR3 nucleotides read TGTGCCAGTAGTCGCCAGGGGCAAAACTATGGCTACACCTTC. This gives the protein CASSRQGQNYGYTF.

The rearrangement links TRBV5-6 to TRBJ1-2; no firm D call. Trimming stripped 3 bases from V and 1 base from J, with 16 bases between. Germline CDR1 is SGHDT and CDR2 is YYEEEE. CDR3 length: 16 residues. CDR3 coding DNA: TGTGCCAGCAGCTCGGAGGCGTTTTTGGTTAACTATGGCTACACCTTC. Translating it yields CASSSEAFLVNYGYTF.

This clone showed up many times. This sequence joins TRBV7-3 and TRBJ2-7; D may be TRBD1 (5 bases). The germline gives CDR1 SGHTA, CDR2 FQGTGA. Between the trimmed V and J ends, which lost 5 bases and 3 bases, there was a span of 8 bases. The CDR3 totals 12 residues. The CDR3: CASSPDNYEQYF. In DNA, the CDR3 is TGTGCCAGCAGCCCGGACAACTACGAGCAGTACTTC.

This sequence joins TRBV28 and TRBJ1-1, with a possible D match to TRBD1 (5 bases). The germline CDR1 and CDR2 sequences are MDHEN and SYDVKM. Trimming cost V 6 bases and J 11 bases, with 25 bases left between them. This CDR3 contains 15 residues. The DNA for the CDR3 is TGTGCCAGCAGCCACGACTGGACCGGGACCCAGTGGGCTTTCTTT. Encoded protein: CASSHDWTGTQWAFF.

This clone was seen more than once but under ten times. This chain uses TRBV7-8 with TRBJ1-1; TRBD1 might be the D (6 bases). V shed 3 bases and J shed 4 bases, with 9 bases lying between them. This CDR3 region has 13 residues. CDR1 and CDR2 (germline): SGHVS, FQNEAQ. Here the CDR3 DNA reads TGTGCCAGCAGCTTTCGGGGGGCCACTGAAGCTTTCTTT. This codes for CASSFRGATEAFF.

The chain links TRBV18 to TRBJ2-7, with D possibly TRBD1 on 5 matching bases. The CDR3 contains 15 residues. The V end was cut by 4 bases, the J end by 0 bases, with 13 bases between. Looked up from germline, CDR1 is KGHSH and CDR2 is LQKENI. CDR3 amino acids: CASSLDRVSSYEQYF. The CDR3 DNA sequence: TGTGCCAGCTCACTCGACAGAGTTAGCTCCTACGAGCAGTACTTC.

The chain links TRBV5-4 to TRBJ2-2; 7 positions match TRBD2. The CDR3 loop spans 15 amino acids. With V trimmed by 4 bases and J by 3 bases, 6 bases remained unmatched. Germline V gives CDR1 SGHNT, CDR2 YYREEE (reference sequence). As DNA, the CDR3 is TGTGCCAGCAGCCCTATGACTAGCCACACCGGGGAGCTGTTTTTT. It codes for CASSPMTSHTGELFF.

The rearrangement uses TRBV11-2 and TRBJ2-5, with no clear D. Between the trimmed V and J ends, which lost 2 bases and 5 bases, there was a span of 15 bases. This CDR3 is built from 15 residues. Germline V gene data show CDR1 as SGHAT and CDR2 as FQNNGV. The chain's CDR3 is CASSLRPWRRETQYF. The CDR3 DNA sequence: TGTGCCAGCAGCTTACGACCTTGGCGGCGCGAGACCCAGTACTTC.

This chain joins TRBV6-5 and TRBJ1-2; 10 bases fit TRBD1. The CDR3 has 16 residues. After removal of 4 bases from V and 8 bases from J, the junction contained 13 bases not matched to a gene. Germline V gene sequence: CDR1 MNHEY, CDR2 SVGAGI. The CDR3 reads CASSSPWDRGSSGYTF. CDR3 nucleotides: TGTGCCAGCAGTTCTCCGTGGGACAGGGGATCAAGCGGCTACACCTTC.

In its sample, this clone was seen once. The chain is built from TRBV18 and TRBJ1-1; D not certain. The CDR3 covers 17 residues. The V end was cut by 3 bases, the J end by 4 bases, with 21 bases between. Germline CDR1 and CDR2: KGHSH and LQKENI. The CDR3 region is CASSPFRPLMPGTEAFF. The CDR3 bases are TGTGCCAGCTCACCTTTCAGACCCCTAATGCCCGGCACTGAAGCTTTCTTT.

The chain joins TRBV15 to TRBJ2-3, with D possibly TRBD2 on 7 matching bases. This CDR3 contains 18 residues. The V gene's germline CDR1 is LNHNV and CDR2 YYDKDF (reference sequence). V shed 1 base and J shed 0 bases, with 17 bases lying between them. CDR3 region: CATSRGRTAGSSTDTQYF. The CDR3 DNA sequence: TGTGCCACCAGCAGAGGGAGGACAGCGGGGTCTAGCACAGATACGCAGTATTTT.

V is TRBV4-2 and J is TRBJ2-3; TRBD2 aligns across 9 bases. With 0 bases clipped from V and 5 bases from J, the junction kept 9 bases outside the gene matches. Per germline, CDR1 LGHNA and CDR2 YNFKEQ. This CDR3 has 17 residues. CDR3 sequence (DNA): TGTGCCAGCAGCCAAGATCACTGGCGGGAGGGGGGAGATACGCAGTATTTT. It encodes CASSQDHWREGGDTQYF.

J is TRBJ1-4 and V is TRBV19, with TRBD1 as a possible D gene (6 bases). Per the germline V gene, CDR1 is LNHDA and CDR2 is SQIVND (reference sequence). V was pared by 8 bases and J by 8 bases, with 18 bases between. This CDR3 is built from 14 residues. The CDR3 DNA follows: TGTGCCAGTCTTAGGGAGGGGGGATTGGAAAAACTGTTTTTT. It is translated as CASLREGGLEKLFF.

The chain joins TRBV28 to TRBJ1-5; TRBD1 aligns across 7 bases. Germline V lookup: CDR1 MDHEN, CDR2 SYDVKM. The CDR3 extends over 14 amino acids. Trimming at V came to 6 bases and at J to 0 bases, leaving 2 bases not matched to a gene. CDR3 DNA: TGTGCCAGCAGGGACAGGTATAGCAATCAGCCCCAGCATTTT. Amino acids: CASRDRYSNQPQHF.

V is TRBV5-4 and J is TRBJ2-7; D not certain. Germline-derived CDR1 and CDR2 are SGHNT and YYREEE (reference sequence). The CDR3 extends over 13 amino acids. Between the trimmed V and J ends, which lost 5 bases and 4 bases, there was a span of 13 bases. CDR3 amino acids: CASSTKGKYEQYF. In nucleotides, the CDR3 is TGTGCCAGCAGTACCAAAGGGAAGTACGAGCAGTACTTC.

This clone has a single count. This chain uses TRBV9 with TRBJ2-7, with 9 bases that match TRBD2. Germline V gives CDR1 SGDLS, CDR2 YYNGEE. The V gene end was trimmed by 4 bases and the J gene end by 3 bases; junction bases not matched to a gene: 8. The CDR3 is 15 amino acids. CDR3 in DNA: TGTGCCAGCAGCACGGCTAGCGGGAAGGGCTACGAGCAGTACTTC. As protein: CASSTASGKGYEQYF.

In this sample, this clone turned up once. In DNA, the CDR3 is TGTGCCAGCAGTTACTCAAGACTAGCGGGGGCCTACGAGCAGTACTTC. Amino acids: CASSYSRLAGAYEQYF. J is TRBJ2-7 and V is TRBV6-2 or TRBV6-3; 12 bases line up with TRBD2. The CDR3 is 16 residues long. V gave up 0 bases and J gave up 2 bases; unmatched junction bases: 2. Germline-derived CDR1 and CDR2 are MNHEY and SVGEGT.

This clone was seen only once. Here the CDR3 DNA reads TGTGCCAGCAGGGCGGGACAGAGCAACAATCAGCCCCAGCATTTT. Translation gives CASRAGQSNNQPQHF. This chain connects TRBV6-5 to TRBJ1-5, with 7 bases aligning to TRBD1. Unmatched junction bases numbered 8, after V lost 6 bases and J lost 3 bases. In germline, CDR1 is MNHEY, CDR2 SVGAGI. This CDR3 comprises 15 residues.

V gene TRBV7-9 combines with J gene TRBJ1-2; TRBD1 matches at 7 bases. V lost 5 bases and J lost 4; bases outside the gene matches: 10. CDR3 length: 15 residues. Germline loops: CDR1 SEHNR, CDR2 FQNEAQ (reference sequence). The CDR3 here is CASSVDRPGAYGYTF. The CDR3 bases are TGTGCCAGCAGCGTGGACAGGCCTGGTGCCTATGGCTACACCTTC. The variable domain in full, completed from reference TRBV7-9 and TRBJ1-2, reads DTGVSQNPRHKITKRGQNVTFRCDPISEHNRLYWYRQTLGQGPEFLTYFQNEAQLEKSRLLSDRFSAERPKGSFSTLEIQRTEQGDSAMYLCASSVDRPGAYGYTFGSGTRLTVV.

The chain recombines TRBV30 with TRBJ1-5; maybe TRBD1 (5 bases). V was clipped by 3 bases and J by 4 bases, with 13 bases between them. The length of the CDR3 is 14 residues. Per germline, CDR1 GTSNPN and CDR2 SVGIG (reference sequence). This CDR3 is CAWSEGRGNQPQHF. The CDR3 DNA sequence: TGTGCCTGGAGCGAGGGGCGGGGAAATCAGCCCCAGCATTTT. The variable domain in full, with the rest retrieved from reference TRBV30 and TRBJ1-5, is SQTIHQWPATLVQPVGSPLSLECTVEGTSNPNLYWYRQAAGRGLQLLFYSVGIGQISSEVPQNLSASRPQDRQFILSSKKLLLSDSGFYLCAWSEGRGNQPQHFGDGTRLSIL.

CDR3 nucleotides: TGTGCCAGCAGCTTAGACGGGCTTTACAATGAGCAGTTCTTC. Translated: CASSLDGLYNEQFF. This sequence joins TRBV7-3 and TRBJ2-1; D is unresolved. CDR3 length equals 14 residues. Germline V gene lookup returns CDR1 SGHTA and CDR2 FQGTGA. The V end lost 2 bases, the J end lost 4 bases, and 9 bases lay between the germline ends.

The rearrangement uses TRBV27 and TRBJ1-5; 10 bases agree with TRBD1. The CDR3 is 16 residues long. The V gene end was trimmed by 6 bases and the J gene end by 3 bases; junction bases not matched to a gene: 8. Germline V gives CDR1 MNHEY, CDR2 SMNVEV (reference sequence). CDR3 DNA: TGTGCCAGCAGGGGGCCGGGACAGGGGTCCAATCAGCCCCAGCATTTT. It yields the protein CASRGPGQGSNQPQHF.

CDR3 amino acids: CASTYLAGAAGELFF. CDR3 sequence (DNA): TGTGCCAGCACCTATCTAGCGGGAGCCGCCGGGGAGCTGTTTTTT. This chain links TRBV6-4 with TRBJ2-2, with 10 nucleotides matching TRBD2. This CDR3 contains 15 residues. Trimming at V came to 7 bases and at J to 6 bases, leaving 8 bases not matched to a gene. Germline V gene sequence: CDR1 MRHNA, CDR2 SNTAGT.

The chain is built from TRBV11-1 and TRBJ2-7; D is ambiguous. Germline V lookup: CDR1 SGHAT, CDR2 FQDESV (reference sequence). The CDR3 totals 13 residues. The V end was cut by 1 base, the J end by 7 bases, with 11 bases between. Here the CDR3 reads CASSLGRSTEQYF. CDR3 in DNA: TGTGCCAGCAGCTTAGGTCGGAGCACTGAGCAGTACTTC.

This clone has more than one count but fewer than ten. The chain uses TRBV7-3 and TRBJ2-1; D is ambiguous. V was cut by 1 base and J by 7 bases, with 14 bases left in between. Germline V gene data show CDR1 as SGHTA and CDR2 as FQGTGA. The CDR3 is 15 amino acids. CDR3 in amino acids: CASSLIPLVGNEQFF. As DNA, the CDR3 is TGTGCCAGCAGCTTAATTCCCCTAGTCGGGAATGAGCAGTTCTTC.